These 13 T cell receptor beta chains originate from one sample sequenced in a study of cytomegalovirus exposure and HLA in healthy donors. The PCR made use of 60 Vbeta and 13 Jbeta primers. The repertoire was sequenced with immunoSEQ multiplex PCR; TCRdb's copy has only in-frame clones and lacks some. The sample yields about 210,000 clones, 70% to 80% seen once. Input material: PBMCs. The receptors stem from a woman aged 30 to 39 in good health and CMV-seropositive.

The gene calls are TRBV10-3 and TRBJ2-7; D is possibly TRBD1 (5 bases). V gave up 2 bases and J gave up 5 bases, with 7 bases separating them. The CDR3 contains 12 residues. The germline V gene has CDR1 ENHRY and CDR2 SYGVKD. CDR3 amino acids: CAISELGDEQYF. The CDR3 DNA reads TGTGCCATCAGTGAGCTAGGGGACGAGCAGTACTTC.

V is TRBV5-1 and J is TRBJ2-1; the D gene is possibly TRBD1 (6 bases). The V end lost 0 bases, the J end lost 5 bases, and 9 bases lay between the germline ends. The CDR3 covers 14 residues. Looked up from germline, CDR1 is SGHRS and CDR2 is YFSETQ. The CDR3 here is CASSLGAGDNEQFF. CDR3 coding DNA: TGCGCCAGCAGCTTGGGGGCAGGGGACAATGAGCAGTTCTTC. Using reference TRBV5-1 and TRBJ2-1 for the parts outside the CDR3, the full variable domain is KAGVTQTPRYLIKTRGQQVTLSCSPISGHRSVSWYQQTPGQGLQFLFEYFSETQRNKGNFPGRFSGRQFSNSRSEMNVSTLELGDSALYLCASSLGAGDNEQFFGPGTRLTVL.

This chain links TRBV5-8 with TRBJ2-3, with D possibly matching TRBD2 (5 bases). The germline V gene has CDR1 SGHTS and CDR2 YDEGEE. This CDR3 spans 15 amino acids. The V and J ends lost 2 bases and 1 base respectively, with 11 bases between them. The CDR3 DNA reads as TGTGCCAGCAGCTTTACTAGTTCGGGCACAGATACGCAGTATTTT. Translated, it gives CASSFTSSGTDTQYF.

The chain recombines TRBV5-1 with TRBJ2-1; D not resolved. This CDR3 is built from 13 residues. Trimming shortened V by 4 bases and J by 5 bases, and 10 bases separated the two germline ends. Germline CDR1 and CDR2: SGHRS and YFSETQ. The CDR3 is CASSLAVDNEQFF. CDR3 nucleotides: TGCGCCAGCAGCCTGGCCGTCGACAATGAGCAGTTCTTC.

The chain has TRBV10-3 and TRBJ2-1; 9 bases match TRBD2. CDR3 length: 14 residues. V gave up 10 bases and J gave up 7 bases; unmatched junction bases: 11. Germline CDR1 is ENHRY and CDR2 is SYGVKD. The CDR3 is CATAAGGHLNEQFF. The CDR3 coding sequence is TGTGCCACCGCGGCGGGGGGGCACCTGAATGAGCAGTTCTTC.

V is TRBV7-2 and J is TRBJ1-4, with 7 bases that match TRBD1. The V gene's germline CDR1 is SGHTA and CDR2 FQGNSA. The J segment lost 2 bases and the V segment lost 2 bases, leaving 2 bases of the junction unmatched. The CDR3 has 15 residues. CDR3 in DNA: TGTGCCAGCAGCTTACAACAGGGGACTAATGAAAAACTGTTTTTT. This encodes CASSLQQGTNEKLFF.

The chain joins TRBV7-8 to TRBJ1-5; D may be TRBD1 (5 bases). V was pared by 0 bases and J by 4 bases, with 13 bases between. The CDR3 contains 16 residues. From germline, CDR1 is SGHVS and CDR2 FQNEAQ. In nucleotides, the CDR3 is TGTGCCAGCAGCTTAGCGACCAGGGTGGGGAATCAGCCCCAGCATTTT. Amino acids: CASSLATRVGNQPQHF.

This clone was picked up a small number of times. The genes are TRBV2 and TRBJ1-6; 9 nucleotides align to TRBD1. J lost 5 bases, V lost 5 bases, and 10 bases had no gene match. The CDR3 contains 17 residues. Germline CDR1 SNHLY, CDR2 FYNNEI. The CDR3 DNA is TGTGCCAGCAGTTTGGGACAGGGTGGCCTCCATAATTCACCCCTCCACTTT. This encodes CASSLGQGGLHNSPLHF.

V and J are TRBV5-4 and TRBJ2-1; the match to TRBD1 covers 7 bases. The CDR3 covers 16 residues. CDR1 is SGHNT, CDR2 YYREEE, per germline (reference sequence). Germline trimming cut 5 bases from V and 2 bases from J; bases unmatched to any gene: 10. This chain's CDR3 is CASSHKRGLPYNEQFF. The CDR3 bases are TGTGCCAGCAGTCACAAGAGGGGGCTTCCCTACAATGAGCAGTTCTTC.

This chain connects TRBV10-3 to TRBJ1-1, with D hard to call. The CDR3 extends over 17 amino acids. V lost 4 bases and J lost 0, with 18 bases in between. Germline V gives CDR1 ENHRY, CDR2 SYGVKD. CDR3 DNA: TGTGCCATCAGTGCCCGCGAGGCTGCTGCGATGAACACTGAAGCTTTCTTT. Its protein is CAISAREAAAMNTEAFF.

V is TRBV27 and J is TRBJ1-2, with a possible D match to TRBD1 (6 bases). V lost 3 bases and J lost 8, with 13 bases in between. CDR1 is MNHEY, CDR2 SMNVEV, per germline (reference sequence). The CDR3 covers 13 residues. The CDR3 loop reads CASSFSGVGGYTF. CDR3 in DNA: TGTGCCAGCAGTTTCTCAGGGGTTGGCGGCTACACCTTC.

This chain uses TRBV27 with TRBJ2-7; the D is unclear. Germline V gives CDR1 MNHEY, CDR2 SMNVEV (reference sequence). Trimming left V 10 bases short and J 2 bases short, with 9 bases between. The CDR3 has 11 amino acids. In DNA, the CDR3 is TGTGCCACCCGTACACCCTACGAGCAGTACTTC. It yields the protein CATRTPYEQYF.

The genes are TRBV19 and TRBJ2-2, with 8 positions matching TRBD1. With V trimmed by 5 bases and J by 6 bases, 8 bases remained unmatched. The CDR3 sequence is 15 residues long. The germline V gene encodes CDR1 LNHDA and CDR2 SQIVND (reference sequence). The CDR3 coding sequence is TGTGCCAGTAGTCCTCATCAACAGGGGGCCGGGGAGCTGTTTTTT. Translating it yields CASSPHQQGAGELFF.